This T cell receptor (beta chain) appears in the sequencing data of a study of CXCR4 blockade with PD-1 therapy in pancreatic cancer (dated by TCRdb to between 2019 and 2020). Regarding the study in general: The study combined multiplex immunohistochemistry and TCRbeta immunosequencing of resected pancreatic ductal adenocarcinoma with ex vivo slice culture testing PD-1 and CXCR4 blockade. To assess intratumoral heterogeneity, two geographically distinct regions from each of 5 to 7 tumors were TCR-sequenced. On the study overall, not on this receptor specifically: Because only TCRbeta chains were sequenced, true antigen-specificity overlap among the convergent dominant clones remained unconfirmed, awaiting paired alpha-beta single-cell sequencing. A strong correlation was found between amino acid clone frequency and the number of distinct nucleotide rearrangements encoding each amino acid clone, suggesting convergent selection by common tumor antigens. Clonal expansion was observed in tumors, with a mean productive clonality of approximately 0.13 compared with about 0.05 in healthy blood, but no correlation between clonality and survival was found.

TCRbeta CDR3 regions were immunosequenced from extracted DNA using the immunoSEQ Assay at Adaptive Biotechnologies. The authors' pipeline ran thus. To quantify the absolute abundance of each unique TCRbeta CDR3, sequences were collapsed and filtered. Clonality was defined as 1 minus Pielou's evenness, computed on productive in-frame rearrangements only. For regional overlap, the top 100 nucleotide rearrangements were followed across paired samples, and the Morisita index was used to compare paired samples against unrelated samples. Convergence of nucleotide rearrangements onto identical amino acid sequences was assessed with the immunoSEQ Rearrangement Details tool. TCRdb retrieved this table from immuneACCESS and kept in-frame rearrangements only. Not all clones are present; in checked studies, unresolved V genes account for under half, and no reason is known for the remainder. D and trimming were read from the DNA, whereas the V and J calls and clone size are those reported in that table. The sample table shows approximately 3,500 clones, and approximately 50% are seen once. 15% to 20% of the sample is in the top ten clones.

The archived tumor blocks were obtained from patients to whom no neoadjuvant therapy had been administered before resection. In the preserved-tissue arm, the study used approximately 32 surgical resection samples taken from 20 to 25 pancreatic ductal adenocarcinoma patients who had not previously been treated. For the resection arm, DNA was extracted from ten 5-micron curls of FFPE tumor adjacent to the multiplex immunohistochemistry slide. Concerning this clone itself: Its antigen is still unknown. Base qualities were left out, and no much larger clone turns up one base away.

The germline V gene encodes CDR1 SQVTM and CDR2 ANQGSEA. Taken from cysteine to phenylalanine, the CDR3 has 14 residues. Only the CDR3 DNA stays, 42 bases, in frame from base 1. Deletion took 6 bases off V and 5 bases off J, with a span of 17 bases between the germline ends. The TCR comes from a human donor with pancreatic ductal adenocarcinoma. The chain joins TRBV29-1 to TRBJ2-1, with the D call perhaps TRBD1 or TRBD2, as 6 bases match in each case. The sequencing sample was made of tumor tissue. This receptor has the CDR3 CSVEGGGTHNEQFF. The sequence in DNA is TGCAGCGTCGAGGGGGGCGGAACCCACAATGAGCAGTTCTTC.